This T cell receptor beta chain comes out of a study of CD8+ T cells in alopecia areata. Treatment given: oral pan-JAK inhibitor, 5-10 mg twice daily. Unmatched junction bases numbered 3, after V lost 2 bases and J lost 3 bases. This CDR3 region has 15 residues. CDR1 is SEHNR and CDR2 is FQNEAQ in the germline V gene (reference sequence). RNA was isolated and reverse transcribed to cDNA, the sequencing template. Assay: immunoSEQ multiplex PCR; the TCRdb copy retains only in-frame clones and omits some. The data show nearly 200,000 clones, 55% to 75% seen once. Sequences were derived from CD4+ T cells sorted from blood, sampled at week 24, from a patient treated with tofacitinib. The chain links TRBV7-9 to TRBJ2-1, with 8 bases aligning to TRBD2. This sequence originates from a human donor with alopecia areata. Here the CDR3 reads CASSLTGGGYNEQFF. The CDR3 nucleotides read TGTGCCAGCAGCTTAACGGGAGGGGGCTACAATGAGCAGTTCTTC.